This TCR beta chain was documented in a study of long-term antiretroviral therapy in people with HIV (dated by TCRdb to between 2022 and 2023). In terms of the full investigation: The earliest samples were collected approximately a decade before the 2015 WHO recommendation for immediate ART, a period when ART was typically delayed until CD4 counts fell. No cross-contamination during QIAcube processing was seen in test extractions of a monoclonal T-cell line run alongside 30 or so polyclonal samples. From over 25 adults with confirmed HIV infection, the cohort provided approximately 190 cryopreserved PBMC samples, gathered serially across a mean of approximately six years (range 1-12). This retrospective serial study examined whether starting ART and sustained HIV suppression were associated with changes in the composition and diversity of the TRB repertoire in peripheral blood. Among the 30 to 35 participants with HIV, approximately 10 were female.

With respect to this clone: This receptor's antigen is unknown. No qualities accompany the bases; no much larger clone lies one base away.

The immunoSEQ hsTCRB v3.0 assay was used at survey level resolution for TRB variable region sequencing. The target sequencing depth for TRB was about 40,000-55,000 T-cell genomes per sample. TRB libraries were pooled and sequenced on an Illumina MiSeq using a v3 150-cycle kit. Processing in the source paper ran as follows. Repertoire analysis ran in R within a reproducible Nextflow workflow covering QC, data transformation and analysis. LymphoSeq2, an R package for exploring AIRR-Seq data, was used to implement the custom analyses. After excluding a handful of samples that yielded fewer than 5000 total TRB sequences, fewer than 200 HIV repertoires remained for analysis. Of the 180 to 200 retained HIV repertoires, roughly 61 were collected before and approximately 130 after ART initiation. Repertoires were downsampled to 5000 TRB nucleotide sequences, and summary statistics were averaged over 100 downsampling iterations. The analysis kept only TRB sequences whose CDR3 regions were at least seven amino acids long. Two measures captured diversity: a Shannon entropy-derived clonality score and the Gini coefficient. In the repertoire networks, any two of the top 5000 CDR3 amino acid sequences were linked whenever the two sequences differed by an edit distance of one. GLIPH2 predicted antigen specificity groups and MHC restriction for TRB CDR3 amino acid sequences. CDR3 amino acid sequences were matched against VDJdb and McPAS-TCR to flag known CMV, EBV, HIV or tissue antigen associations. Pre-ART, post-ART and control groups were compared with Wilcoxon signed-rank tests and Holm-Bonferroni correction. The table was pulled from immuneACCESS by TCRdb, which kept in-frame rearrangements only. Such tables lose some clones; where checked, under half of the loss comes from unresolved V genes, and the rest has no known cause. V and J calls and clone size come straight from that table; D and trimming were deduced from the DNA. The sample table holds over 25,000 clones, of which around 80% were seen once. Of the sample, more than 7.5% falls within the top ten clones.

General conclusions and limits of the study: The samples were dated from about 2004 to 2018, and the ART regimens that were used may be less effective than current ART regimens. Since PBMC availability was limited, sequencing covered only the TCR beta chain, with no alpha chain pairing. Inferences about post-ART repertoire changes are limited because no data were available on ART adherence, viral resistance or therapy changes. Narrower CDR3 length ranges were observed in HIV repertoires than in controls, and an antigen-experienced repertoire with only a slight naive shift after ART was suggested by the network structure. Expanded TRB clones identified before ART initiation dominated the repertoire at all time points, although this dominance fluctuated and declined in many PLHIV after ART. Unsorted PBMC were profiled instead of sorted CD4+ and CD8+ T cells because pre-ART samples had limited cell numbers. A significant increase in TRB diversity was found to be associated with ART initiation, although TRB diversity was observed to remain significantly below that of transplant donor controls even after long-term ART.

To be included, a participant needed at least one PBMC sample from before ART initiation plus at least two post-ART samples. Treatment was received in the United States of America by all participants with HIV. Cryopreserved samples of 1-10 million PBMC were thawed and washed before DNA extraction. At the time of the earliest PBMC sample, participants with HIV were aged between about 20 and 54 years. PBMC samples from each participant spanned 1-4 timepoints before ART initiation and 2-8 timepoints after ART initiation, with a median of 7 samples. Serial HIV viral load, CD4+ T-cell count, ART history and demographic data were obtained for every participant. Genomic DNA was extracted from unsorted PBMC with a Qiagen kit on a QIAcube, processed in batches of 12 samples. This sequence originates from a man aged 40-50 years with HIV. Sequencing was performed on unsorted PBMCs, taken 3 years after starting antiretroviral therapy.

Here is the DNA: TGTGCCAGCAGATGGACAGGGGTGAACACTGAAGCTTTCTTT. It translates to CASRWTGVNTEAFF. The sequence is built from TRBV6-5 and TRBJ1-1; 9 junctional bases match TRBD1. CDR1 and CDR2 (MNHEY, SVGAGI) derive from the germline V gene. Taken from cysteine to phenylalanine, the CDR3 has 14 residues. Only the CDR3 DNA stays, 42 bases, in frame from base 1. The germline V end is reduced by 6 bases and the J end by 0 bases; junction bases left unmatched: 2.